The clone carrying this TCR beta chain was detected a few times. PCR employed 60 Vbeta and 13 Jbeta primers. TCRdb keeps only in-frame clones here, not all; method: immunoSEQ multiplex PCR. The table lists 99,000 or so clones, 69% of them singletons. This sample stems from a study of cytomegalovirus exposure and HLA in healthy donors. The CDR3 runs to 13 residues. CDR1 and CDR2 (germline): SNHLY, FYNNEI. Trimming pared 5 bases from V and 3 bases from J, leaving 10 bases between. The sample taken for sequencing was PBMCs. This clonotype was sampled from a man aged 25-45 years in good health and CMV-seronegative. The rearrangement uses TRBV2 and TRBJ1-1; TRBD1 is a possible D gene (6 bases). CDR3 amino acids: CASSLDSHTEAFF. DNA for the CDR3: TGTGCCAGCAGTCTGGACAGCCACACTGAAGCTTTCTTT. The full variable domain, its missing parts supplied by reference TRBV2 and TRBJ1-1, is EPEVTQTPSHQVTQMGQEVILRCVPISNHLYFYWYRQILGQKVEFLVSFYNNEISEKSEIFDDQFSVERPDGSNFTLKIRSTKLEDSAMYFCASSLDSHTEAFFGQGTRLTVV.